This T cell receptor beta chain was recovered during a study of T cell responses to AZD1222 COVID-19 vaccine. Findings and caveats of the study: Females outnumbered males among donors, who were mostly white British; clonal diversity was possibly underestimated. Among AZD1222 vaccinees, only 5 to 7 were seropositive at baseline. Across the whole spike, CD4 TCRs peaked at regions 160-218 and 743-854.

Per germline, CDR1 SGHNT and CDR2 YYREEE (reference sequence). Between the trimmed V and J ends, which lost 8 bases and 5 bases, there was a span of 13 bases. This CDR3 is built from 12 residues. Samples with a second dose at about 4 or about 12 weeks were pooled together. Profiling relied on immunoSEQ multiplex PCR, and the TCRdb table lists in-frame clones only, not all of them. The sample lists about 90,000 clones, around 91% occurring once. Comment on this clone: As yet, its antigen is unknown.

The genes are TRBV5-4 and TRBJ2-5; D is perhaps TRBD1 (6 bases). This receptor was taken from an adult who received the AZD1222 COVID-19 vaccine. The sample here was peripheral blood, taken 28 days after the second AZD1222 dose. Here the CDR3 DNA reads TGTGCCAGTACGACAGGCGGGGAGACCCAGTACTTC. Translating it yields CASTTGGETQYF.